The 32 T cell receptor beta chains reported below all come from one sample, sequenced in a study of blood T cell repertoires in COVID-19. TCRdb's copy holds only in-frame clones and misses some; the assay was immunoSEQ multiplex PCR. The sample yields 300,000 to 350,000 clones, about 87% seen once. Sequencing was performed on peripheral blood. These receptors came from a man aged 25-45 years with COVID-19, enrolled during active disease.

The chain joins TRBV5-1 to TRBJ2-1, with D perhaps TRBD2 (5 bases). This CDR3 is 9 amino acids long. V was pared by 7 bases and J by 11 bases, with 7 bases between. Germline V gene sequence: CDR1 SGHRS, CDR2 YFSETQ. This CDR3 is CASGEKQFF. The CDR3 DNA reads TGCGCCAGCGGGGAGAAGCAGTTCTTC. The full variable domain, completed using reference TRBV5-1 and TRBJ2-1, is KAGVTQTPRYLIKTRGQQVTLSCSPISGHRSVSWYQQTPGQGLQFLFEYFSETQRNKGNFPGRFSGRQFSNSRSEMNVSTLELGDSALYLCASGEKQFFGPGTRLTVL.

The chain joins TRBV5-8 to TRBJ1-2; D not certain. The germline V gene encodes CDR1 SGHTS and CDR2 YDEGEE. V was clipped by 3 bases and J by 8 bases, with 11 bases between them. The CDR3 is 12 amino acids. Here the CDR3 DNA reads TGTGCCAGCAGCTCCTCCTCGGTCGGCTACACCTTC. Translated, it gives CASSSSSVGYTF.

The rearrangement uses TRBV27 and TRBJ2-7; perhaps TRBD2 as D (6 bases). The CDR3 has 16 residues. Per the germline V gene, CDR1 is MNHEY and CDR2 is SMNVEV (reference sequence). Trimming removed 6 bases from V and 2 bases from J, with 20 bases in between. Here the CDR3 reads CASRAIPAGPTYEQYF. The CDR3 coding sequence is TGTGCCAGCAGGGCCATACCGGCGGGGCCGACCTACGAGCAGTACTTC.

CDR3 bases: TGTGCCAGCAGTGGGGGGACAGGGGGCAATCAGCCCCAGCATTTT. Protein sequence: CASSGGTGGNQPQHF. The chain employs TRBV2 and TRBJ1-5, with TRBD1 identical over 10 bases. The V segment lost 4 bases and the J segment 2 bases; nucleotides outside the gene matches: 2. Germline CDR1 and CDR2: SNHLY and FYNNEI. This CDR3 contains 15 residues.

The chain employs TRBV5-5 and TRBJ2-3; D may be TRBD2 (6 bases). This CDR3 comprises 14 residues. Per germline, CDR1 SGHKS and CDR2 YYEKEE (reference sequence). V lost 0 bases and J 5 bases, leaving 10 bases between the germline ends. The CDR3 DNA is TGTGCCAGCAGCTTGGACGGGGGAAGAGATACGCAGTATTTT. Its translation: CASSLDGGRDTQYF.

The chain links TRBV3-1 (or the pseudogene TRBV3-2) to TRBJ2-3; D possibly corresponds to TRBD2 (5 bases). The V end lost 1 base, the J end lost 4 bases, and 18 bases lay between the germline ends. Germline-derived CDR1 and CDR2 are LGHDT and YNNKEL (reference sequence). The CDR3 contains 17 residues. As DNA, the CDR3 is TGTGCCAGCAGCCAAGTGGTGGGAGTAGGGTTGCCAGATACGCAGTATTTT. Translation gives CASSQVVGVGLPDTQYF.

J is TRBJ2-7 and V is TRBV9, with 10 bases aligning to TRBD1. CDR3 size: 13 residues. The V segment lost 2 bases and the J segment 7 bases; nucleotides outside the gene matches: 3. Germline assignment: CDR1 SGDLS and CDR2 YYNGEE. The CDR3 sequence is CASSVGQGREQYF. The CDR3 DNA reads as TGTGCCAGCAGCGTGGGACAGGGGCGGGAGCAGTACTTC.

This sequence joins TRBV18 and TRBJ2-3; 13 nucleotides match TRBD2. The CDR3 consists of 16 residues. V was pared by 3 bases and J by 4 bases, with 4 bases of the junction left unmatched. CDR1 is KGHSH and CDR2 is LQKENI in the germline V gene. The CDR3 nucleotides are TGTGCCAGCTCACCCGGGACTAGCGGGGAAGCAGATACGCAGTATTTT. This codes for CASSPGTSGEADTQYF.

V usage is TRBV5-4 and J usage is TRBJ1-3; 7 nucleotides agree with TRBD1. The CDR3 runs 14 residues. With 1 base clipped from V and 9 bases from J, the junction kept 7 bases outside the gene matches. Germline V gene sequence: CDR1 SGHNT, CDR2 YYREEE (reference sequence). The chain's CDR3 is CASSLNRGGGTIYF. The CDR3 coding sequence is TGTGCCAGCAGCTTGAACAGGGGAGGCGGCACCATATATTTT. Variable domain in full (rest from reference TRBV5-4 and TRBJ1-3): ETGVTQSPTHLIKTRGQQVTLRCSSQSGHNTVSWYQQALGQGPQFIFQYYREEENGRGNFPPRFSGLQFPNYSSELNVNALELDDSALYLCASSLNRGGGTIYFGEGSWLTVV.

This clone appeared once. CDR3 nucleotide sequence: TGCGCCAGCAGCCAAGCAGATAGGGAGGGCACTGAAGCTTTCTTT. It codes for CASSQADREGTEAFF. J is TRBJ1-1 and V is TRBV4-3; no firm D call. The CDR3 runs 15 residues. Deletions cut 1 base from V and 4 bases from J, with 13 bases between. From germline, CDR1 is LGHNA and CDR2 YSLEER.

This chain connects TRBV2 to TRBJ2-5; the match to TRBD2 covers 10 bases. The CDR3 contains 15 residues. Germline loops: CDR1 SNHLY, CDR2 FYNNEI. V dropped 7 bases and J dropped 5; count of bases not matched to a gene: 10. Here the CDR3 reads CASTGPSGGGETQYF. CDR3 in DNA: TGTGCCAGCACCGGGCCTAGCGGGGGTGGGGAGACCCAGTACTTC. Drawing the rest from reference TRBV2 and TRBJ2-5, the complete variable domain is EPEVTQTPSHQVTQMGQEVILRCVPISNHLYFYWYRQILGQKVEFLVSFYNNEISEKSEIFDDQFSVERPDGSNFTLKIRSTKLEDSAMYFCASTGPSGGGETQYFGPGTRLLVL.

V and J are TRBV3-1 (or the pseudogene TRBV3-2) and TRBJ1-1; no reliable D call. The CDR3 contains 14 residues. CDR1 LGHDT and CDR2 YNNKEL come from the germline V gene (reference sequence). Deletions cut 0 bases from V and 3 bases from J, with 8 bases between. The CDR3 reads CASSQDGRYTEAFF. CDR3 DNA: TGTGCCAGCAGCCAAGATGGGAGGTACACTGAAGCTTTCTTT.

The V call is TRBV7-9, the J call TRBJ1-1; TRBD1 aligns across 9 bases. V lost 5 bases, J lost 5 bases, and 6 bases stayed unmatched. Germline V gene sequence: CDR1 SEHNR, CDR2 FQNEAQ (reference sequence). CDR3 length equals 14 residues. The CDR3 loop reads CASSPDRGETEAFF. In DNA, the CDR3 is TGTGCCAGCAGCCCAGACAGGGGGGAAACTGAAGCTTTCTTT.

The chain recombines TRBV30 with TRBJ2-7; weak D call: TRBD1 (6 bases). Deletions cut 2 bases from V and 4 bases from J, with 15 bases between. The CDR3 sequence is 14 residues long. Germline lookup yields CDR1 GTSNPN and CDR2 SVGIG (reference sequence). This chain's CDR3 is CAWSHQGIGYEQYF. CDR3 DNA sequence: TGTGCCTGGAGTCACCAGGGGATAGGGTACGAGCAGTACTTC.

The gene calls are TRBV5-6 and TRBJ2-3; TRBD2 is a possible D gene (5 bases). Germline CDR1 is SGHDT and CDR2 is YYEEEE. This CDR3 is built from 17 residues. V was cut by 3 bases and J by 0 bases, with 17 bases left in between. The CDR3 region has the DNA TGTGCCAGCAGCTCCCTTTATGGCGGGCCTAGCACAGATACGCAGTATTTT. Its protein is CASSSLYGGPSTDTQYF.

This chain uses TRBV24-1 with TRBJ2-6; 11 bases are shared with TRBD1. Germline V gene sequence: CDR1 KGHDR, CDR2 SFDVKD. The V segment lost 7 bases and the J segment 1 base; nucleotides outside the gene matches: 5. The CDR3 contains 17 residues. The CDR3 nucleotides are TGTGCCACCAGCGGGGGACAGGGGGATTCTGGGGCCAACGTCCTGACTTTC. It encodes CATSGGQGDSGANVLTF.

V usage is TRBV27 and J usage is TRBJ2-6; 8 nucleotides match TRBD2. Looked up from germline, CDR1 is MNHEY and CDR2 is SMNVEV (reference sequence). This CDR3 has 20 amino acids. J was trimmed by 0 bases and V by 5 bases; bases with no gene match: 15. The CDR3 here is CASSPRGGAIINSGANVLTF. As DNA, the CDR3 is TGTGCCAGCAGTCCCCGGGGGGGGGCCATCATTAACTCTGGGGCCAACGTCCTGACTTTC.

The chain is built from TRBV6-5 and TRBJ2-7, with 8 nucleotides matching TRBD2. The germline V gene has CDR1 MNHEY and CDR2 SVGAGI. The CDR3 consists of 14 residues. V was clipped by 5 bases and J by 3 bases; unmatched bases: 6. In DNA form, the CDR3 reads TGTGCCAGCAGTCGGGGGGGCGGGGTCTACGAGCAGTACTTC. This encodes CASSRGGGVYEQYF.

The chain joins TRBV18 to TRBJ1-1; tentative D call: TRBD1 (6 bases). Germline CDR1 and CDR2: KGHSH and LQKENI. The CDR3 is made up of 15 amino acids. V lost 6 bases and J 1 base, leaving 15 bases between the germline ends. The CDR3 spells CASSPATGPNTEAFF. CDR3 bases: TGTGCCAGCTCGCCTGCGACAGGCCCGAACACTGAAGCTTTCTTT.

This sequence joins TRBV5-4 and TRBJ2-7; maybe TRBD2 (5 bases). CDR3 length: 15 residues. Germline lookup yields CDR1 SGHNT and CDR2 YYREEE (reference sequence). Trimming stripped 4 bases from V and 6 bases from J, with 20 bases between. The CDR3 nucleotides are TGTGCCAGCAGCCCCTGGGCGGCGGGTCGAGGCGAGCAGTACTTC. Translated, it gives CASSPWAAGRGEQYF.

The gene calls are TRBV24-1 and TRBJ2-1; 7 bases align to TRBD2. The CDR3 sequence is 15 residues long. Losses at the gene ends were 6 bases for V and 3 bases for J; bases not matched to a gene: 7. CDR1 and CDR2 (germline): KGHDR, SFDVKD. CDR3 DNA: TGTGCCACCAGTACGGGTGGGACTAACTACAATGAGCAGTTCTTC. Protein sequence: CATSTGGTNYNEQFF.

V and J are TRBV6-5 and TRBJ2-3; 11 nucleotides align to TRBD2. Germline V gene sequence: CDR1 MNHEY, CDR2 SVGAGI. The CDR3 runs to 15 residues. The V segment lost 6 bases and the J segment 5 bases; nucleotides outside the gene matches: 7. The CDR3 is CASRTTSGAQDTQYF. CDR3 nucleotide sequence: TGTGCCAGCAGAACGACTAGCGGGGCGCAAGATACGCAGTATTTT.

The chain combines TRBV5-8 with TRBJ1-5, with TRBD1 identical over 8 bases. The germline CDR1 and CDR2 sequences are SGHTS and YDEGEE. The CDR3 runs 14 residues. The V gene end was trimmed by 3 bases and the J gene end by 5 bases; junction bases not matched to a gene: 4. CDR3 residues: CASSSGQVYQPQHF. As DNA, the CDR3 is TGTGCCAGCAGCTCGGGACAGGTCTATCAGCCCCAGCATTTT.

This clone was observed a single time. The chain has TRBV3-1 (or the pseudogene TRBV3-2) and TRBJ2-7; no definite D call. Germline CDR1 and CDR2: LGHDT and YNNKEL (reference sequence). Trimming stripped 0 bases from V and 0 bases from J, with 6 bases between. The CDR3 totals 14 residues. CDR3 protein: CASSQDIASYEQYF. The CDR3 DNA sequence: TGTGCCAGCAGCCAAGATATAGCCTCCTACGAGCAGTACTTC.

V gene TRBV25-1 combines with J gene TRBJ2-7; 8 bases are a match to TRBD1. V lost 1 base, J lost 5 bases, and 4 bases stayed unmatched. The CDR3 runs to 14 residues. From germline, CDR1 is MGHDK and CDR2 SYGVNS. The DNA for the CDR3 is TGTGCCAGCAGTGAATCCGGACAGGGCCACGAGCAGTACTTC. Translated: CASSESGQGHEQYF.

A single count supports this clone. The chain employs TRBV13 and TRBJ2-7; tentatively, D is TRBD1 (5 bases). Germline assignment: CDR1 PRHDT and CDR2 FYEKMQ (reference sequence). The CDR3 sequence is 12 residues long. V dropped 5 bases and J dropped 4 bases, with 9 bases sitting between them. The CDR3 region has the DNA TGTGCCAGCAGCAGTCAGGGTTACGAGCAGTACTTC. It encodes CASSSQGYEQYF.

The chain combines TRBV15 with TRBJ2-5, with unresolved D. The CDR3 is 11 residues long. Germline CDR1 LNHNV, CDR2 YYDKDF (reference sequence). Trimming left V 0 bases short and J 9 bases short, with 5 bases between. CDR3 DNA: TGTGCCACCAGCAGAGAGCTAGCCCAGTACTTC. It encodes CATSRELAQYF.

The CDR3 DNA reads TGTGCCAGCAGTCCACCTCACAGGGGTCAATTTTACAATGAGCAGTTCTTC. This translates into CASSPPHRGQFYNEQFF. The chain recombines TRBV27 with TRBJ2-1; 7 bases map to TRBD1. In germline, CDR1 is MNHEY, CDR2 SMNVEV (reference sequence). The CDR3 has 17 amino acids. Germline trimming cut 5 bases from V and 4 bases from J; bases unmatched to any gene: 14.

The chain's CDR3 is CASSLLYSPGGYNEQFF. The CDR3 coding sequence is TGTGCCAGCAGCTTACTTTATTCCCCGGGGGGGTACAATGAGCAGTTCTTC. J is TRBJ2-1 and V is TRBV11-2; 8 bases fit TRBD2. The CDR3 runs 17 residues. V lost 2 bases to trimming and J lost 4 bases; unmatched junction nucleotides: 10. Germline values: CDR1 SGHAT, CDR2 FQNNGV.

The chain has TRBV3-1 (or the pseudogene TRBV3-2) and TRBJ1-1, with TRBD1 as a possible D gene (5 bases). This CDR3 comprises 16 residues. The germline V gene encodes CDR1 LGHDT and CDR2 YNNKEL (reference sequence). Trimming removed 2 bases at V and 0 bases at J, with 13 bases between. CDR3 in amino acids: CASSQLSGGMNTEAFF. Here the CDR3 DNA reads TGTGCCAGCAGCCAATTGTCCGGGGGTATGAACACTGAAGCTTTCTTT.

The chain couples TRBV6-2 or TRBV6-3 to TRBJ2-1; D not resolved. Germline V gene data show CDR1 as MNHEY and CDR2 as SVGEGT. The CDR3 runs 12 residues. V lost 4 bases and J lost 4, with 5 bases in between. The CDR3 loop is CASSFHYNEQFF. The CDR3 DNA reads TGTGCCAGCAGTTTCCATTACAATGAGCAGTTCTTC.

The chain carries TRBV6-1 and TRBJ2-5, with 8 nucleotides matching TRBD2. The CDR3 runs to 17 residues. Germline trimming cut 4 bases from V and 4 bases from J; bases unmatched to any gene: 14. Germline V gene lookup returns CDR1 MNHNS and CDR2 SASEGT. Here the CDR3 DNA reads TGTGCCAGCAGTGCTAAGCCCTGGGGACTAGTGGGAGAGACCCAGTACTTC. It translates to CASSAKPWGLVGETQYF.